Presented here are 16 T cell receptor beta chains from one specimen sequenced in a study of T cell repertoires in cytomegalovirus infection. Each CDR3 protein gets one entry after TCRdb re-called the reads with MiXCR. The profile shows hundreds of thousands of distinct CDR3 sequences, approximately 24% of them singletons. Sample: CD8+ T cells from PBMCs. These receptor sequences come from a human donor in good health (CMV status not recorded). Some clones in this sample may be carry-over from other donors' samples.

A word on this clonotype: At one boundary the junction diverges from the germline segment, which might be a read error. The CDR3 DNA reads TGTGCCAGCAGTTCCCCGGGGACACTAAACATCGGGGAGCTGTTTTTT. This translates into CASSSPGTLNIGELFF. The rearrangement joins TRBV6-2 or TRBV6-3 to TRBJ2-2; D is perhaps TRBD1 (6 bases). In germline, CDR1 is MNHEY, CDR2 SVGEGT. CDR3 length: 16 amino acids.

The rearrangement links TRBV7-9 to TRBJ1-4, with 7 bases lining up with TRBD1. The CDR3 totals 15 residues. CDR1 and CDR2 from the germline V gene are SEHNR and FQNEAQ (reference sequence). After removal of 1 base from V and 7 bases from J, the junction contained 6 bases not matched to a gene. The DNA of the CDR3 is TGTGCCAGCAGCTTAGTCGACAGGGTCGGTGAAAAACTGTTTTTT. Translating gives CASSLVDRVGEKLFF.

The rearrangement uses TRBV11-2 and TRBJ2-2; 7 bases are a match to TRBD2. Germline CDR1 SGHAT, CDR2 FQNNGV. This CDR3 comprises 12 residues. Trimming cost V 6 bases and J 6 bases; bases outside gene matches: 1. CDR3 DNA: TGTGCCAGCAGGGGGGGGGCCGGGGAGCTGTTTTTT. Its translation: CASRGGAGELFF.

Only a few counts were recorded for this clonotype. The rearrangement joins TRBV12-3 or TRBV12-4 to TRBJ2-7; TRBD1 is a possible D gene (6 bases). The ends were cut back, 2 bases at V and 10 bases at J, with 18 bases in the middle. This CDR3 spans 14 amino acids. Here the CDR3 reads CASSLRQEVKDQYF. The CDR3 DNA sequence: TGTGCCAGCAGTTTAAGACAGGAGGTGAAGGACCAGTACTTC.

On this clonotype: A much larger clone lies one base from this, so it may be a read error. V is TRBV6-2 or TRBV6-3 and J is TRBJ1-1; D is ambiguous. The CDR3 length is 13 residues. Per germline, CDR1 MNHEY and CDR2 SVGEGT. The CDR3 nucleotides are TGTGCCAGCAGTTACATCGGGGATACTGACGCTTTCTTT. It yields the protein CASSYIGDTDAFF.

Note on this clonotype: Sequence at one end of the junction differs from germline and may be a read error. The V gene is TRBV28, the J gene TRBJ2-6, with D possibly called TRBD1 or TRBD2 (5 bases each). This CDR3 is built from 17 residues. From germline, CDR1 is MDHEN and CDR2 SYDVKM. The CDR3 sequence is CASSTGSSFSGANVMTF. The CDR3 nucleotides read TGTGCCAGCAGTACGGGATCGAGTTTCTCTGGGGCCAACGTCATGACTTTC.

The rearrangement links TRBV7-6 to TRBJ1-1; D perhaps matches TRBD1 (6 bases). The germline V and J ends were trimmed by 1 base and 7 bases, with 10 bases remaining between them. Germline-derived CDR1 and CDR2 are SGHVS and FNYEAQ. The CDR3 sequence is 13 residues long. The CDR3 coding sequence is TGTGCCAGCAGCTTAGGGACAGCCGATGAAGCTTTCTTT. Encoded protein: CASSLGTADEAFF. The complete variable domain, with remaining parts taken from reference TRBV7-6 and TRBJ1-1, reads GAGVSQSPRYKVTKRGQDVALRCDPISGHVSLYWYRQALGQGPEFLTYFNYEAQQDKSGLPNDRFSAERPEGSISTLTIQRTEQRDSAMYRCASSLGTADEAFFGQGTRLTVV.

This clonotype was recorded a few times. CDR3 in DNA: TGCAGTGCTATTCCTAGCGGCCAAGAGACCCAGTACTTC. Amino acids: CSAIPSGQETQYF. V gene TRBV20-1 combines with J gene TRBJ2-5, with 7 bases matching TRBD2. The CDR3 spans 13 residues. Germline V lookup: CDR1 DFQATT, CDR2 SNEGSKA (reference sequence). Trimming took 4 bases from V and 1 from J; bases not matched to a gene: 3.

Ten or more counts support this clonotype. CDR3 sequence (DNA): TGTGCCAGCAGCCCGGGTTCAACTGGATCATACGAGCAGTACTTC. Translation gives CASSPGSTGSYEQYF. This chain links TRBV7-8 with TRBJ2-7; no definite D call. This CDR3 has 15 amino acids. Germline lookup yields CDR1 SGHVS and CDR2 FQNEAQ. Trimming removed 5 bases at V and 4 bases at J, with 18 bases between.

This clonotype was counted at least ten times. The chain is built from TRBV7-2 and TRBJ2-1, with 15 nucleotides matching TRBD2. Germline V gives CDR1 SGHTA, CDR2 FQGNSA. CDR3 length equals 18 residues. The junction had 9 bases not matched to a gene; V was cut back by 5 bases and J by 4 bases. The CDR3 protein is CASSPGLAGGPGYNEQFF. DNA of the CDR3: TGTGCCAGCAGCCCCGGACTAGCGGGGGGGCCGGGATACAATGAGCAGTTCTTC.

The sample holds a few counts of this clonotype. This rearrangement joins TRBV4-1 to TRBJ1-1; 7 nucleotides agree with TRBD1. The trim removed 7 bases at V and 1 base at J, leaving 9 bases unmatched. The germline V gene has CDR1 MGHRA and CDR2 YSYEKL. This CDR3 spans 15 amino acids. CDR3 protein: CASTPPSGGNTEAFF. The CDR3, as DNA: TGCGCCAGCACCCCCCCATCAGGGGGGAACACTGAAGCTTTCTTT.

The chain combines TRBV5-1 with TRBJ2-3, with 11 bases aligning to TRBD1. V gave up 0 bases and J gave up 5 bases; unmatched junction bases: 2. The CDR3 loop spans 15 amino acids. CDR1 SGHRS and CDR2 YFSETQ come from the germline V gene. The CDR3 DNA is TGCGCCAGCAGCTTGGAGGGACAGGGGGTAGATACGCAGTATTTT. It codes for CASSLEGQGVDTQYF.

This clonotype was seen at least ten times. The DNA for the CDR3 is TGTGCCAGCAGTCCACCAGGGGAGCGTGGCTACACCTTC. This codes for CASSPPGERGYTF. V gene TRBV6-2 or TRBV6-3 combines with J gene TRBJ1-2; D might be TRBD1 (6 bases). This CDR3 is 13 amino acids long. V was clipped by 5 bases and J by 7 bases, with 14 bases between them. Per the germline V gene, CDR1 is MNHEY and CDR2 is SVGEGT.

This clonotype was seen only a few times. Just one base apart from a much larger clone, this may be a read error. The chain employs TRBV28 and TRBJ1-5; D may be TRBD1 (6 bases). Germline-derived CDR1 and CDR2 are MDHEN and SYDVKM. This CDR3 has 15 residues. CDR3 protein: CVSSPLTGINQPQHF. The DNA of the CDR3 is TGTGTCAGCAGTCCGCTAACAGGGATCAATCAGCCCCAGCATTTT.

CDR3 DNA sequence: TGTGCCAGCAGTTTTGTGACCGGGTTCTTGGACACCCAGTACTTC. Translation gives CASSFVTGFLDTQYF. This rearrangement joins TRBV28 to TRBJ2-5, with D unresolved. The V gene's germline CDR1 is MDHEN and CDR2 SYDVKM. The CDR3 totals 15 residues. V was shortened by 3 bases and J by 8 bases, with 19 bases between the two germline ends.

The gene calls are TRBV7-2 and TRBJ2-2; D is uncertain. Deletions cut 2 bases from V and 0 bases from J, with 10 bases between. The CDR3 totals 16 residues. Germline V gives CDR1 SGHTA, CDR2 FQGNSA. CDR3 residues: CASSLYRPPNTGELFF. For the CDR3, the DNA is TGTGCCAGCAGCTTATACAGACCGCCGAACACCGGGGAGCTGTTTTTT.